This T cell receptor beta chain was found in a study of CD8 T cells in ankylosing spondylitis. Many counts were recorded for this clonotype. Libraries for TCR beta were made by quantitative 5'-RACE with molecular barcodes. TCRdb itself ran the 5' RACE reads through MiXCR, one entry per CDR3 protein. The profile covers fewer than 250,000 distinct CDR3 sequences, with roughly 24% appearing a single time and 5% to 7.5% taken by the ten largest. This TCR was sampled from a male donor with ankylosing spondylitis or in good health (not recorded which). Sequenced input: blood, either unsorted or a sorted T cell fraction (not recorded which).

CDR3 residues: CASSQDPSGEQFF. DNA for the CDR3: TGTGCCAGCAGTCAGGACCCCTCCGGTGAGCAGTTCTTC. V and J are TRBV12-3 or TRBV12-4 and TRBJ2-1; D is ambiguous. The germline V and J ends were trimmed by 5 bases and 9 bases, with 14 bases remaining between them. CDR3 length: 13 residues.